These 22 T cell receptor beta chains were all obtained from the same sample, sequenced in a study of blood T cell repertoires in COVID-19. Profiled with immunoSEQ multiplex PCR; TCRdb holds only in-frame clones, not every one. The table has 85,000 to 100,000 clones, 72% seen once; the top ten hold around 24%. Source material: peripheral blood. These receptors were obtained from a woman aged 60 to 75 in a cohort sampled during active or convalescent COVID-19.

This clone was counted a few times. This sequence joins TRBV7-9 and TRBJ2-7, with 8 positions matching TRBD2. Trimming took 7 bases from V and 3 from J; bases not matched to a gene: 11. The CDR3 length is 15 residues. The germline CDR1 and CDR2 sequences are SEHNR and FQNEAQ (reference sequence). The CDR3 spells CASTSGGDAVYEQYF. CDR3 nucleotide sequence: TGTGCCAGCACTTCGGGGGGGGACGCCGTCTACGAGCAGTACTTC.

This clone was found a few times. V and J are TRBV19 and TRBJ1-5; D remains ambiguous. The CDR3 is 15 amino acids. Germline V gives CDR1 LNHDA, CDR2 SQIVND (reference sequence). Trimming pared 2 bases from V and 8 bases from J, leaving 16 bases between. CDR3 protein: CASSILEGAGKPQHF. In DNA form, the CDR3 reads TGTGCCAGTAGTATATTAGAGGGTGCCGGGAAGCCCCAGCATTTT.

This chain connects TRBV5-5 to TRBJ1-5; tentatively, D is TRBD1 (6 bases). The CDR3 runs to 16 residues. The germline V gene has CDR1 SGHKS and CDR2 YYEKEE (reference sequence). Trimming left V 3 bases short and J 1 base short, with 14 bases between. CDR3: CASSSGAGASNQPQHF. The DNA of the CDR3 is TGTGCCAGCAGCTCCGGGGCGGGGGCGAGCAATCAGCCCCAGCATTTT. Full variable domain (outside the CDR3, taken from reference TRBV5-5 and TRBJ1-5): DAGVTQSPTHLIKTRGQQVTLRCSPISGHKSVSWYQQVLGQGPQFIFQYYEKEERGRGNFPDRFSARQFPNYSSELNVNALLLGDSALYLCASSSGAGASNQPQHFGDGTRLSIL.

The chain recombines TRBV7-2 with TRBJ1-3; 11 bases agree with TRBD1. Germline CDR1 and CDR2: SGHTA and FQGNSA. The CDR3 is 17 amino acids. After removal of 5 bases from V and 0 bases from J, the junction contained 6 bases not matched to a gene. CDR3 bases: TGTGCCAGCAGCCCGGGACAGGGGGGGATCTCTGGAAACACCATATATTTT. Protein: CASSPGQGGISGNTIYF.

The chain couples TRBV7-2 to TRBJ2-5, with 7 bases identical to TRBD1. The length of the CDR3 is 16 residues. CDR1 and CDR2 from the germline V gene are SGHTA and FQGNSA. V was pared by 4 bases and J by 2 bases, with 10 bases of the junction left unmatched. CDR3 region: CASSSPGTDLQETQYF. The CDR3, as DNA: TGTGCCAGCAGCTCCCCCGGGACAGACTTACAAGAGACCCAGTACTTC.

The chain combines TRBV6-2 or TRBV6-3 with TRBJ2-1; no firm D call. V was clipped by 1 base and J by 0 bases, with 10 bases between them. Germline CDR1 MNHEY, CDR2 SVGEGT. CDR3 size: 16 residues. CDR3 sequence: CASSYYPGNSYNEQFF. The CDR3 nucleotides are TGTGCCAGCAGTTACTACCCAGGCAACTCCTACAATGAGCAGTTCTTC.

This clone has ten or more counts. The V and J genes are TRBV4-2 and TRBJ2-6, with D possibly being TRBD2 (6 bases). Trimming stripped 0 bases from V and 2 bases from J, with 8 bases between. The CDR3 runs to 16 residues. Germline loops: CDR1 LGHNA, CDR2 YNFKEQ. CDR3 in amino acids: CASSQETGAGANVLTF. The CDR3, as DNA: TGTGCCAGCAGCCAAGAAACGGGGGCTGGGGCCAACGTCCTGACTTTC.

The chain combines TRBV24-1 with TRBJ2-1; 7 nucleotides align to TRBD2. This CDR3 has 14 amino acids. Germline V CDR1 and CDR2: KGHDR, SFDVKD. The V gene end was trimmed by 7 bases and the J gene end by 4 bases; junction bases not matched to a gene: 6. The CDR3 protein is CATRSGGMYNEQFF. CDR3 DNA: TGTGCCACCAGGTCGGGGGGAATGTACAATGAGCAGTTCTTC.

This clone was seen only a few times. The V and J genes are TRBV20-1 and TRBJ1-5; no definite D call. From germline, CDR1 is DFQATT and CDR2 SNEGSKA (reference sequence). The CDR3 sequence is 13 residues long. The V end was cut by 3 bases, the J end by 9 bases, with 15 bases between. Here the CDR3 reads CSASGKSLGPQHF. The CDR3 DNA reads as TGCAGTGCTAGTGGCAAATCTCTAGGGCCCCAGCATTTT.

This chain links TRBV18 with TRBJ2-2; no clear D gene. Germline lookup yields CDR1 KGHSH and CDR2 LQKENI. The CDR3 totals 13 residues. V dropped 3 bases and J dropped 12 bases, with 14 bases sitting between them. CDR3 sequence reads: CASSPSSPTKLFF. DNA for the CDR3: TGTGCCAGCTCACCTAGCTCTCCCACTAAGCTGTTTTTT.

CDR3 in DNA: TGTGCCAGCAGCTTGGCCACAGGGATAGGGCCCCAGCATTTT. Its translation: CASSLATGIGPQHF. The chain links TRBV5-6 to TRBJ1-5; a weak D match, TRBD1 (6 bases). V lost 0 bases to trimming and J lost 9 bases, with 13 bases between them. CDR3 length: 14 amino acids. Germline V gene data show CDR1 as SGHDT and CDR2 as YYEEEE.

This chain uses TRBV5-1 with TRBJ2-1; 8 bases align to TRBD1. The trim removed 0 bases at V and 7 bases at J, leaving 3 bases unmatched. Looked up from germline, CDR1 is SGHRS and CDR2 is YFSETQ. The CDR3 length is 14 residues. CDR3: CASSLGTGSNEQFF. The CDR3 DNA follows: TGCGCCAGCAGCTTGGGGACAGGGTCAAATGAGCAGTTCTTC.

The gene calls are TRBV6-1 and TRBJ2-7; no firm D call. Germline CDR1 and CDR2: MNHNS and SASEGT. The V gene lost 2 bases and the J gene lost 2 bases, with 25 bases spanning the gap. This CDR3 has 19 residues. DNA of the CDR3: TGTGCCAGCAGTGAAACCCTAATACAGCACAGCCTTAAAACCTACGAGCAGTACTTC. The encoded protein is CASSETLIQHSLKTYEQYF.

The chain has TRBV3-1 (or the pseudogene TRBV3-2) and TRBJ2-5; the D is unclear. V was trimmed by 2 bases and J by 5 bases, leaving 6 bases between them. Germline V CDR1 and CDR2: LGHDT, YNNKEL (reference sequence). The CDR3 contains 12 residues. The CDR3 DNA sequence: TGTGCCAGCAGCCAACCGAGGGAGACCCAGTACTTC. Protein: CASSQPRETQYF.

V and J are TRBV4-1 and TRBJ2-2; TRBD2 matches 8 bases. The CDR3 runs to 16 residues. V lost 2 bases and J lost 2; bases outside the gene matches: 4. Germline V gene sequence: CDR1 MGHRA, CDR2 YSYEKL. CDR3 sequence: CASSQPGGRNTGELFF. CDR3 sequence (DNA): TGCGCCAGCAGCCAACCGGGGGGGCGTAACACCGGGGAGCTGTTTTTT.

The rearrangement links TRBV5-5 to TRBJ2-1, with TRBD2 matching over 8 bases. CDR3 length: 15 residues. V dropped 0 bases and J dropped 6; count of bases not matched to a gene: 5. Germline assignment: CDR1 SGHKS and CDR2 YYEKEE (reference sequence). CDR3 region: CASSLAGGAGNEQFF. In DNA, the CDR3 is TGTGCCAGCAGCTTGGCGGGGGGGGCTGGCAATGAGCAGTTCTTC.

The chain couples TRBV11-2 to TRBJ2-7, with D possibly TRBD1 on 6 matching bases. Trimming left V 1 base short and J 5 bases short, with 18 bases between. CDR3 size: 16 residues. Germline values: CDR1 SGHAT, CDR2 FQNNGV. The CDR3 nucleotides are TGTGCCAGCAGCTTAGGGGTTGGGGCAGGGGACCACGAGCAGTACTTC. Protein product: CASSLGVGAGDHEQYF.

This clone has only a few counts. The chain joins TRBV7-9 to TRBJ2-7; possibly TRBD1 for D (5 bases). CDR1 and CDR2 (germline): SEHNR, FQNEAQ (reference sequence). The CDR3 is 12 amino acids. V lost 1 base, J lost 5 bases, and 6 bases lay in between. The chain's CDR3 is CASSLVGDEQYF. The DNA for the CDR3 is TGTGCCAGCAGCTTAGTAGGGGACGAGCAGTACTTC.

CDR3 region: CASSLIGGDGYGYTF. CDR3 coding DNA: TGTGCCAGCAGCTTAATAGGGGGCGACGGCTATGGCTACACCTTC. This chain uses TRBV7-3 with TRBJ1-2, with 7 bases aligning to TRBD1. V lost 1 base to trimming and J lost 4 bases; unmatched junction nucleotides: 6. The CDR3 totals 15 residues. CDR1 and CDR2 (germline): SGHTA, FQGTGA.

The chain has TRBV29-1 and TRBJ2-5, with 7 bases identical to TRBD1. Trimming took 7 bases from V and 0 from J; bases not matched to a gene: 5. Germline assignment: CDR1 SQVTM and CDR2 ANQGSEA. This CDR3 contains 13 residues. The CDR3 DNA sequence: TGCAGCGCCGCACAGGGGTACCAAGAGACCCAGTACTTC. This codes for CSAAQGYQETQYF.

This sequence joins TRBV5-1 and TRBJ1-1; no clear D. Deletions cut 0 bases from V and 4 bases from J, with 13 bases between. This CDR3 spans 15 amino acids. Germline loops: CDR1 SGHRS, CDR2 YFSETQ. The CDR3 DNA is TGCGCCAGCAGCTTGGTCCCGGGTACGTTCACTGAAGCTTTCTTT. Its protein product is CASSLVPGTFTEAFF.

This sequence joins TRBV6-1 and TRBJ1-5, with D possibly matching TRBD1 (6 bases). V gave up 1 base and J gave up 4 bases, with 11 bases separating them. Germline V lookup: CDR1 MNHNS, CDR2 SASEGT. The CDR3 length is 15 residues. CDR3 protein: CASSEVRGLNQPQHF. The CDR3 nucleotides are TGTGCCAGCAGTGAAGTTAGGGGGTTGAATCAGCCCCAGCATTTT.